What follows are 16 T cell receptor beta chains derived from one specimen sequenced in a study of response to subunit inactivated influenza vaccine. TCRdb itself ran the RT-PCR reads through MiXCR, one entry per CDR3 protein. The sample carries a few hundred thousand distinct CDR3 sequences, 12% to 15% recorded once. The specimen comprised PBMCs from blood, sampled 12 days after vaccination. The origin of the receptors is a man aged 50 to 60 who received an inactivated influenza vaccine.

Ten or more counts support this clonotype. CDR3 DNA sequence: TGCAGTGCTCAAGACAGGGATATTATCCACAATGAGCAGTTCTTC. Residues: CSAQDRDIIHNEQFF. The chain uses TRBV20-1 and TRBJ2-1, with 7 nucleotides matching TRBD1. CDR3 length: 15 residues. V lost 5 bases and J lost 5; bases outside the gene matches: 12. The germline gives CDR1 DFQATT, CDR2 SNEGSKA (reference sequence).

This clonotype came up a few times. The V and J genes are TRBV11-2 and TRBJ1-6, with 7 bases that match TRBD1. V was clipped by 1 base and J by 8 bases; unmatched bases: 8. The CDR3 extends over 16 amino acids. Germline-derived CDR1 and CDR2 are SGHAT and FQNNGV. The CDR3 DNA is TGTGCCAGCAGCTTAGTAGGAGGGACAGCTTATTCACCCCTCCACTTT. As protein: CASSLVGGTAYSPLHF.

The V call is TRBV21-1, the J call TRBJ2-3. TRBV21-1 is reported as a pseudogene. The CDR3 is 14 residues long. In DNA, the CDR3 is TGTGCCAGCAGCAAAGCGCAGTCCACAGATACGCAGTATTTT. This translates into CASSKAQSTDTQYF.

Only a few counts were recorded for this clonotype. J is TRBJ2-1 and V is TRBV5-6, with 9 nucleotides matching TRBD2. Trimming at V came to 1 base and at J to 3 bases, leaving 5 bases not matched to a gene. There are 16 residues in the CDR3. The V gene's germline CDR1 is SGHDT and CDR2 YYEEEE. The CDR3 loop reads CASSLRREGRYNEQFF. DNA of the CDR3: TGTGCCAGCAGCTTGCGGCGGGAGGGTCGCTACAATGAGCAGTTCTTC.

This clonotype was seen only a few times. The chain employs TRBV27 and TRBJ2-1; 9 bases agree with TRBD1. The V gene end was trimmed by 3 bases and the J gene end by 5 bases; junction bases not matched to a gene: 5. This CDR3 contains 15 residues. Looked up from germline, CDR1 is MNHEY and CDR2 is SMNVEV (reference sequence). The CDR3 loop reads CASSFPGTGNNEQFF. Written as DNA, the CDR3 is TGTGCCAGCAGTTTTCCCGGGACAGGGAACAATGAGCAGTTCTTC.

This clonotype occurred a few times. This rearrangement joins TRBV4-2 to TRBJ1-4, with D possibly being TRBD1 (6 bases). The CDR3 is 14 amino acids. The germline V gene encodes CDR1 LGHNA and CDR2 YNFKEQ. Trimming took 1 base from V and 4 from J, leaving 7 bases between them. CDR3 amino acids: CASSQGGLNEKLFF. The CDR3 nucleotides read TGTGCCAGCAGCCAAGGGGGGCTTAATGAAAAACTGTTTTTT.

This clonotype was seen more than once but under ten times. The chain recombines TRBV7-9 with TRBJ2-1; 9 bases match TRBD2. The V segment lost 9 bases and the J segment 7 bases; nucleotides outside the gene matches: 16. This CDR3 is 16 amino acids long. In germline, CDR1 is SEHNR, CDR2 FQNEAQ (reference sequence). In DNA, the CDR3 is TGTGCCAGTTGCCCCGGGGGGCTAGCGGGGCTAAATGAGCAGTTCTTC. Protein product: CASCPGGLAGLNEQFF.

The chain is built from TRBV20-1 and TRBJ1-2; D not certain. Trimming pared 0 bases from V and 5 bases from J, leaving 7 bases between. CDR3 length: 12 residues. Per the germline V gene, CDR1 is DFQATT and CDR2 is SNEGSKA (reference sequence). The CDR3 DNA follows: TGCAGTGCTAGAGAAAACAATTATGGCTACACCTTC. It codes for CSARENNYGYTF.

Only a few counts were recorded for this clonotype. The chain is built from TRBV5-1 and TRBJ1-4, with D tentatively TRBD1 (5 bases). V was pared by 5 bases and J by 3 bases, with 8 bases between. The CDR3 sequence is 13 residues long. Germline V gives CDR1 SGHRS, CDR2 YFSETQ. CDR3 in amino acids: CASSRGANEKLFF. The CDR3 nucleotides are TGCGCCAGCAGTCGGGGGGCTAATGAAAAACTGTTTTTT.

The chain uses TRBV12-3 or TRBV12-4 and TRBJ2-3; no definite D call. V was pared by 6 bases and J by 3 bases, with 10 bases between. CDR3 size: 13 residues. The CDR3 spells CASSQWSTDTQYF. The CDR3 coding sequence is TGTGCCAGCAGCCAATGGAGTACAGATACGCAGTATTTT.

This clonotype was detected only a few times. No DNA is shown, since the ends of the CDR3 on it are uncertain; the CDR3 is the one TCRdb lists. The chain recombines TRBV6-5 with TRBJ2-5; the table names TRBD1, a call not compared with the DNA. Termini included, the CDR3 measures 15 amino acids. Germline values: CDR1 MNHEY, CDR2 SVGAGI. The CDR3 protein is CASSTSDRGVETQYF.

The CDR3 coding sequence is TGTGCCAGCAGCTTAAGACCTTTTCCAAGCGGCGATGGCTACACCTTC. Its protein is CASSLRPFPSGDGYTF. The rearrangement links TRBV2 to TRBJ1-2; D call uncertain. Per germline, CDR1 SNHLY and CDR2 FYNNEI. V shed 6 bases and J shed 6 bases, with 23 bases lying between them. The CDR3 is 16 residues long.

This rearrangement joins TRBV7-9 to TRBJ2-6; D not resolved. Trimming took off 5 bases at V and 2 bases at J, with 10 bases between the two ends. The length of the CDR3 is 15 residues. In germline, CDR1 is SEHNR, CDR2 FQNEAQ (reference sequence). The CDR3 DNA is TGTGCCAGCAGCCCCCCCAACGCTGGGGCCAACGTCCTGACTTTC. Its protein is CASSPPNAGANVLTF.

This clonotype was observed many times. This chain joins TRBV2 and TRBJ2-1; 13 bases agree with TRBD2. Germline assignment: CDR1 SNHLY and CDR2 FYNNEI. Unmatched junction bases numbered 4, after V lost 5 bases and J lost 6 bases. The CDR3 sequence is 15 residues long. CDR3 protein: CASSRGLAGVNEQFF. The CDR3, as DNA: TGTGCCAGCAGTCGTGGACTAGCGGGAGTCAATGAGCAGTTCTTC.

This chain connects TRBV28 to TRBJ1-3; possible D gene TRBD1, 5 bases. Deletions cut 8 bases from V and 0 bases from J, with 8 bases between. CDR3 length: 13 residues. Germline CDR1 is MDHEN and CDR2 is SYDVKM. CDR3 sequence: CASHTGSGNTIYF. The DNA for the CDR3 is TGTGCCAGCCACACAGGCTCTGGAAACACCATATATTTT.

This clonotype was seen a few times. V is TRBV7-9 and J is TRBJ2-7; D uncertain. CDR1 and CDR2 from the germline V gene are SEHNR and FQNEAQ (reference sequence). The CDR3 contains 12 residues. Trimming took 2 bases from V and 5 from J, leaving 7 bases between them. Written as DNA, the CDR3 is TGTGCCAGCAGCTTAAGTTTTGACGAGCAGTACTTC. This translates into CASSLSFDEQYF.